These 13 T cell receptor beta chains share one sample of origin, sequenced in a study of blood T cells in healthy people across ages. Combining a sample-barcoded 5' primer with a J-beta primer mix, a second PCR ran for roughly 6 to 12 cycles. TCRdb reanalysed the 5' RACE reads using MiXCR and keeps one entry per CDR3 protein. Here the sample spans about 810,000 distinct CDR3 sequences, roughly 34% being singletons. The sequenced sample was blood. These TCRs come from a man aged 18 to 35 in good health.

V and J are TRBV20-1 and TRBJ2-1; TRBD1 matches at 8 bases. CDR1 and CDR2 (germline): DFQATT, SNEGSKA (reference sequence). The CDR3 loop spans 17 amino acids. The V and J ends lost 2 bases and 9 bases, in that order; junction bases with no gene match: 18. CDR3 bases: TGCAGTGCTAGACATATCAATACGGGACAGGACTTTGGTGAGCAGTTCTTC. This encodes CSARHINTGQDFGEQFF.

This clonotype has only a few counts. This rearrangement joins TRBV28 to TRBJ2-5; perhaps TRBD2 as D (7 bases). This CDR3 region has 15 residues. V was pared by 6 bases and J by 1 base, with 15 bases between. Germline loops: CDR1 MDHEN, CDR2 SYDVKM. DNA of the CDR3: TGTGCCAGCAGAGGGGGGGCTGACCGCCAAGAGACCCAGTACTTC. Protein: CASRGGADRQETQYF.

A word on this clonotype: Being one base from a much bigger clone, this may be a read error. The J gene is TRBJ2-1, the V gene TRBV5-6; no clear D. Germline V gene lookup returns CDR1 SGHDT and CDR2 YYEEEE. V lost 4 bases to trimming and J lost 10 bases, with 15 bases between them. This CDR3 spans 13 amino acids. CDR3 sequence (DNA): TGTGCCAGCAGCCAAATCTCGGGCTACGAGCAGTTCTTC. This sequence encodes CASSQISGYEQFF.

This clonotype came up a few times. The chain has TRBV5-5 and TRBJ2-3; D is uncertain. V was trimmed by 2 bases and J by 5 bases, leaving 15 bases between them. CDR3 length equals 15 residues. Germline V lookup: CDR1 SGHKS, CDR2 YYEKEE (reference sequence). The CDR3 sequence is CASSFRTLKGDTQYF. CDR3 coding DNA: TGTGCCAGCAGCTTCCGGACCCTGAAGGGAGATACGCAGTATTTT.

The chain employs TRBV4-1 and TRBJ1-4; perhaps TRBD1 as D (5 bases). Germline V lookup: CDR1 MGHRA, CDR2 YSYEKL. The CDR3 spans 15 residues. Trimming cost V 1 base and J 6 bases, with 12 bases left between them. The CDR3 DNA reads TGCGCCAGCAGCCAAGTTGGGGCGGGGGATGAAAAACTGTTTTTT. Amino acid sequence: CASSQVGAGDEKLFF.

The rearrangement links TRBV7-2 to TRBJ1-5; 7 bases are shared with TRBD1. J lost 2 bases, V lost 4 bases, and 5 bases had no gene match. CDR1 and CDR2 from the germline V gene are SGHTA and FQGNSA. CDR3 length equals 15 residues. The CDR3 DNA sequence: TGTGCCAGCAGCTCACGGGGGACAGGCAATCAGCCCCAGCATTTT. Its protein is CASSSRGTGNQPQHF.

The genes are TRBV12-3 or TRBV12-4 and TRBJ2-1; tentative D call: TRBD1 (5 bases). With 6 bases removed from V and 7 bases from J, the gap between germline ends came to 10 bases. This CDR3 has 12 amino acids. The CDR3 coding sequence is TGTGCCAGCAGATCCAGGGTAAATGAGCAGTTCTTC. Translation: CASRSRVNEQFF.

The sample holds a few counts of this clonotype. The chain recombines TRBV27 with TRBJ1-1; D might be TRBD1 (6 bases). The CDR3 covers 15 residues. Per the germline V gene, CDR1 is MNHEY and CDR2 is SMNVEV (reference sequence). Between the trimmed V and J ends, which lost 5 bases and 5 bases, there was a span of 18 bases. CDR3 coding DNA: TGTGCCAGCAGTCCGCCCACAGGGAGGGGGACTGAAGCTTTCTTT. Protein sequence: CASSPPTGRGTEAFF.

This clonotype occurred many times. In DNA, the CDR3 is TGCAGTGCTAGAGATCTCGAGGTACCAGATACGCAGTATTTT. Translation gives CSARDLEVPDTQYF. The chain joins TRBV20-1 to TRBJ2-3; D unresolved. This CDR3 is 14 amino acids long. V lost 0 bases and J 4 bases, leaving 11 bases between the germline ends. Germline CDR1 reads DFQATT; CDR2 reads SNEGSKA (reference sequence).

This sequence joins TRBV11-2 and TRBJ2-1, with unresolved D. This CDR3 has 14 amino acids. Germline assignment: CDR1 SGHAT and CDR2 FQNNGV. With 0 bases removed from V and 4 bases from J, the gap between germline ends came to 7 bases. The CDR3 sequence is CASSLDDSYNEQFF. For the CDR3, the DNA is TGTGCCAGCAGCTTAGATGATTCTTACAATGAGCAGTTCTTC.

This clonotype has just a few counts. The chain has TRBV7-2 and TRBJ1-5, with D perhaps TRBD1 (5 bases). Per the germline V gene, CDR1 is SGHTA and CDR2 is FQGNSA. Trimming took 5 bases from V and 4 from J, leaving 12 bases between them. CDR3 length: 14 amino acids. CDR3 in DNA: TGTGCCAGCAGCGTTCAGGAGGGGAATCAGCCCCAGCATTTT. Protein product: CASSVQEGNQPQHF.

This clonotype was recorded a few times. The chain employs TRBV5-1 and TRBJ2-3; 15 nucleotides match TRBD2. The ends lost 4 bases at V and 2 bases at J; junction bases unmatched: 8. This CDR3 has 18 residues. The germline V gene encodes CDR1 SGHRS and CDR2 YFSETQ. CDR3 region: CASSEGLAGGISTDTQYF. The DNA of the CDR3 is TGCGCCAGCAGCGAGGGACTAGCGGGAGGAATCTCCACAGATACGCAGTATTTT.

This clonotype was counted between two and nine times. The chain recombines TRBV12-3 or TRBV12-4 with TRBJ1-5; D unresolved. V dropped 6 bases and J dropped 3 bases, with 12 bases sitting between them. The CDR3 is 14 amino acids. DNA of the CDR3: TGTGCCAGCAGCCGGTACAATGACAATCAGCCCCAGCATTTT. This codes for CASSRYNDNQPQHF.